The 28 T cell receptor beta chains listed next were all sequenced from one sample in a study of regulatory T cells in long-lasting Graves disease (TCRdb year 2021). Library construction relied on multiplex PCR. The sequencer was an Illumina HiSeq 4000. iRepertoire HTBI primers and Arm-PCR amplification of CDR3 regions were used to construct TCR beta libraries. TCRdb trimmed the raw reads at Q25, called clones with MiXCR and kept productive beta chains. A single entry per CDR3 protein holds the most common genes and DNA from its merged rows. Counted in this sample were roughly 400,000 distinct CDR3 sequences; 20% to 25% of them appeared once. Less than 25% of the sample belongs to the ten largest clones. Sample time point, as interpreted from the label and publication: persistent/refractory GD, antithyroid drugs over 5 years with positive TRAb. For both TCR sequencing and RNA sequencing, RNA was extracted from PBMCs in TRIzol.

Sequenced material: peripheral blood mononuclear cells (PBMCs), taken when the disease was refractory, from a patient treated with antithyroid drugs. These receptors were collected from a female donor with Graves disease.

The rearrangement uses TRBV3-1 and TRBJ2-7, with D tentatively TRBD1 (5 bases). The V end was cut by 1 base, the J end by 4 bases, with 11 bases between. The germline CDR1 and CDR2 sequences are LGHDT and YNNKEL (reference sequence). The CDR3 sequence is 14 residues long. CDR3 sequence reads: CASSQVVGRYEQYF. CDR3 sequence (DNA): TGTGCCAGCAGCCAAGTAGTGGGGCGGTACGAGCAGTACTTC.

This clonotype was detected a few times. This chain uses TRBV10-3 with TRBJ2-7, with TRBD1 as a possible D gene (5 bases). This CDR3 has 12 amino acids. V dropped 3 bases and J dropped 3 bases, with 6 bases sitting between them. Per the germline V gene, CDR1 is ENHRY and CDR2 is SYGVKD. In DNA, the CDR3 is TGTGCCATCAGTGATACAGGCTACGAGCAGTACTTC. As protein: CAISDTGYEQYF.

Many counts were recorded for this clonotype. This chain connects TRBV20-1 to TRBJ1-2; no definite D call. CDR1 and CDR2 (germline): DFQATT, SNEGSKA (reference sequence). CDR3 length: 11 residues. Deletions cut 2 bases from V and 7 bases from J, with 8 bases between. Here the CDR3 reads CSARRDSGYTF. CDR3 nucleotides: TGCAGTGCTAGAAGGGATTCTGGCTACACCTTC.

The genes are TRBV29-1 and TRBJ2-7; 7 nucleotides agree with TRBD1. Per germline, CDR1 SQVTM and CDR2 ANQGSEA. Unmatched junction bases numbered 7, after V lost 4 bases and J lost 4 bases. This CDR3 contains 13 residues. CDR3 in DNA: TGCAGCGTTGCTTCGGGACAGCGATACGAGCAGTACTTC. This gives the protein CSVASGQRYEQYF.

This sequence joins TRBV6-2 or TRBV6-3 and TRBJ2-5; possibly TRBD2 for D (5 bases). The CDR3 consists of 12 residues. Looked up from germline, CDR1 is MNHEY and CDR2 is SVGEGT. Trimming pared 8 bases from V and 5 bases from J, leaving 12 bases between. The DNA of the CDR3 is TGTGCCAGCGGCCCTAGCCTGGAGACCCAGTACTTC. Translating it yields CASGPSLETQYF.

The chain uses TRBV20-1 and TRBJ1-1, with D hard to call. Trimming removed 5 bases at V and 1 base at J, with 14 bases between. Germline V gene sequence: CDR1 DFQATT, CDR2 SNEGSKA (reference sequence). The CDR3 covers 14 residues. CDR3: CSAHLGSQNTEAFF. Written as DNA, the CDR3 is TGCAGTGCTCATCTTGGCAGTCAGAACACTGAAGCTTTCTTT.

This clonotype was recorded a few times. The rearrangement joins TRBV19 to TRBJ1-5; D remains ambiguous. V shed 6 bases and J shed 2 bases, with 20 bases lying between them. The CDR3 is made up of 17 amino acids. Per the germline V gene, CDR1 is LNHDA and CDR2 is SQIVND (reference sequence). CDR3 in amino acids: CASSSPELEFGNQPQHF. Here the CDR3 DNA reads TGTGCCAGTAGCTCCCCGGAGTTGGAATTCGGCAATCAGCCCCAGCATTTT.

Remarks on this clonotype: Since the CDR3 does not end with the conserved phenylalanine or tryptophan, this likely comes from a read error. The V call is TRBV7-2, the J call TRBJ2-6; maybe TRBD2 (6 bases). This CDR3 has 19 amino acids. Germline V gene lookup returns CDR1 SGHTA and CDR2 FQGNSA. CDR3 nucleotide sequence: TGTGCCAGCAGCACCCCCGCGGGACTTTTGGCCTCTGGGGCCGACGTCCTGACTTCC. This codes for CASSTPAGLLASGADVLTS.

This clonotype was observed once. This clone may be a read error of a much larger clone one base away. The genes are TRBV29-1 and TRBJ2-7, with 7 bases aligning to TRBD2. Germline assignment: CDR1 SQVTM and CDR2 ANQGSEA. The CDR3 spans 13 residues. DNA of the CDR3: TGCAGCGTTGAAGAGGGAGGGTCCTGCGAGCAGTACTTC. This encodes CSVEEGGSCEQYF.

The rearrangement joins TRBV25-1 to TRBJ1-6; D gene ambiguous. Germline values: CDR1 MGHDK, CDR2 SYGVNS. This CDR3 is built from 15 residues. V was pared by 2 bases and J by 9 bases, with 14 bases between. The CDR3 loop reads CASSETSVRVSPLHF. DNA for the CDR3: TGTGCCAGCAGTGAAACATCGGTGAGGGTTTCACCCCTCCACTTT.

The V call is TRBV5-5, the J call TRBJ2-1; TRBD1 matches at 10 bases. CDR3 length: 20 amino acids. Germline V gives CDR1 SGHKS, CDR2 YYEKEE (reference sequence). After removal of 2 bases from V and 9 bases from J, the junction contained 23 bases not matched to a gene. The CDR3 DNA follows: TGTGCCAGCAGCTTTGGGACAGGGGTAACAGACCCCGACCGAGTGGGTGAGCAGTTCTTC. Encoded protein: CASSFGTGVTDPDRVGEQFF.

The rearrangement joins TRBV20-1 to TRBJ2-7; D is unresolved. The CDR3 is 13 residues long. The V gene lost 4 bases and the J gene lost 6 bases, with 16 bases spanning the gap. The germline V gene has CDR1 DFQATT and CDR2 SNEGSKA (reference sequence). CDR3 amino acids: CSATKGPNPEQYF. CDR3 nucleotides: TGCAGTGCTACCAAGGGCCCTAATCCCGAGCAGTACTTC.

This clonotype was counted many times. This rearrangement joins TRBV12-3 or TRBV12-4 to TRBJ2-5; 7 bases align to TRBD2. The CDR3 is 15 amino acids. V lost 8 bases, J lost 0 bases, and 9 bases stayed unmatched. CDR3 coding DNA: TGTGCCAGCGGAGCGGGACTGGGGGACCAAGAGACCCAGTACTTC. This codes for CASGAGLGDQETQYF.

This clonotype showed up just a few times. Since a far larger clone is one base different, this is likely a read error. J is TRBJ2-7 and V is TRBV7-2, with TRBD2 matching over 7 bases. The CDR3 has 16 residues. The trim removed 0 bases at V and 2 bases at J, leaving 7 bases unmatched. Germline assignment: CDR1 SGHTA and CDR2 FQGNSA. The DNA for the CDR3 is TGTGCCAGCAGCTTAGCACCGGGACTAACGCCCTACGAGCAGTACTTC. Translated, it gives CASSLAPGLTPYEQYF.

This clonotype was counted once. CDR3 sequence (DNA): TGCAGTGCTTTAAGCGGGATAACTGGCACAGATACGCAGTATTTT. Protein product: CSALSGITGTDTQYF. The chain employs TRBV20-1 and TRBJ2-3; 7 bases agree with TRBD2. The germline V gene encodes CDR1 DFQATT and CDR2 SNEGSKA (reference sequence). This CDR3 comprises 15 residues. After removal of 5 bases from V and 1 base from J, the junction contained 9 bases not matched to a gene.

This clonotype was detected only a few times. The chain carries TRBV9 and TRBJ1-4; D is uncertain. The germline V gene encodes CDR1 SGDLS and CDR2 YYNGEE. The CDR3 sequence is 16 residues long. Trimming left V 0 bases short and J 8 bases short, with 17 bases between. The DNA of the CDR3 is TGTGCCAGCAGCGTAGCTGGGAACCCTGGAAAGGAAAAACTGTTTTTT. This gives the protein CASSVAGNPGKEKLFF.

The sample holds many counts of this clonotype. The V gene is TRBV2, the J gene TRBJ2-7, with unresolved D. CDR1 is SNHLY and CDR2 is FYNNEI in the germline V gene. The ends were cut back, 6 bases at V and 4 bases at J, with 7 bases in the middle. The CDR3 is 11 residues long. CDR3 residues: CASSKNYEQYF. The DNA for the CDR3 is TGTGCCAGCAGCAAAAATTACGAGCAGTACTTC.

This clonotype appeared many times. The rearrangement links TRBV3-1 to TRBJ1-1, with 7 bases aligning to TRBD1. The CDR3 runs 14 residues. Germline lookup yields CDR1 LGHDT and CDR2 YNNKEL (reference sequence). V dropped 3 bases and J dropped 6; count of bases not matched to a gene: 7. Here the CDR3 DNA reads TGTGCCAGCAGCCACCTCACAGGGGAGGCTGAAGCTTTCTTT. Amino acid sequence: CASSHLTGEAEAFF.

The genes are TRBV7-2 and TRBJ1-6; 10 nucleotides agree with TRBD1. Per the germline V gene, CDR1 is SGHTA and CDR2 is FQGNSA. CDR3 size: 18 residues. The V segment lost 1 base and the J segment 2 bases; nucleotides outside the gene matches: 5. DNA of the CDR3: TGTGCCAGCAGCTTAGTTGGCGGGACAGGGGCCTATAATTCACCCCTCCACTTT. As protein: CASSLVGGTGAYNSPLHF.

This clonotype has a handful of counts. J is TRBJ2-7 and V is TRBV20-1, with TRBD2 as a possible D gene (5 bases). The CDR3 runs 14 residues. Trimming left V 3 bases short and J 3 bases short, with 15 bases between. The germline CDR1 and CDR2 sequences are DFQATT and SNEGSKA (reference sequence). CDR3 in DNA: TGCAGTGCTAGGGACCTGACGGGAAACTACGAGCAGTACTTC. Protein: CSARDLTGNYEQYF.

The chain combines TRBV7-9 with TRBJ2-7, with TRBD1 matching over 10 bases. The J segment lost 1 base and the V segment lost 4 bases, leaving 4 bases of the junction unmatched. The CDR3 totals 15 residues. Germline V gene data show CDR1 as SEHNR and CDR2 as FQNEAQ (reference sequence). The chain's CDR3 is CASSSDRGPSYEQYF. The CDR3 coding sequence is TGTGCCAGCAGCTCCGACAGGGGGCCTTCCTACGAGCAGTACTTC.

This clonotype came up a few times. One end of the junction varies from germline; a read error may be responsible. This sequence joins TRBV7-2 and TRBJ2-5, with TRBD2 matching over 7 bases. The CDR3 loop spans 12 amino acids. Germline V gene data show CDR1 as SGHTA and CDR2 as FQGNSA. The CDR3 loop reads CASSFLGTISDF. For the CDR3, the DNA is TGTGCCAGCAGCTTCTTGGGGACTATCTCTGACTTC.

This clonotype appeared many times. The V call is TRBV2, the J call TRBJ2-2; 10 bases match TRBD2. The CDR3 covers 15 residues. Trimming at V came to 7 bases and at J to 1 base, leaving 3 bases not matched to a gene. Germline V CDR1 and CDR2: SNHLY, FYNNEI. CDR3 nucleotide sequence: TGTGCCAGCATCCTAGCGGGAGAGAACACCGGGGAGCTGTTTTTT. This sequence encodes CASILAGENTGELFF.

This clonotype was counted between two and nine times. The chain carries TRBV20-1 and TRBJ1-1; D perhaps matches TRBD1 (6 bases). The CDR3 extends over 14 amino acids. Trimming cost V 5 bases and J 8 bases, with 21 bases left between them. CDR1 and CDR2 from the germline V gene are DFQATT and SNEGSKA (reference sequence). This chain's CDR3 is CSASSGALWAEAFF. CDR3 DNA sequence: TGCAGTGCTTCCTCGGGGGCTTTATGGGCCGAAGCTTTCTTT.

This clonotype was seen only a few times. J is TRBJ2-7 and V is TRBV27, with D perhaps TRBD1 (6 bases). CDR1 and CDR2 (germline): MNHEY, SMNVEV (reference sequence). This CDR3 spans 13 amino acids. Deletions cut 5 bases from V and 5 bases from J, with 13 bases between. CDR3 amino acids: CASSPQGSHEQYF. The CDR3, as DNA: TGTGCCAGCAGTCCACAGGGTTCCCACGAGCAGTACTTC.

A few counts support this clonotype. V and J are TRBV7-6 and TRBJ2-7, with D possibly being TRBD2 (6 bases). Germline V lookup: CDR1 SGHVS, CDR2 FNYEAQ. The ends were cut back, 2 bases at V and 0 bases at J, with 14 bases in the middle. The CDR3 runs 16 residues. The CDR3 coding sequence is TGTGCCAGCAGCTTATCGCCGGGACTGGTCTCCTACGAGCAGTACTTC. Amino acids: CASSLSPGLVSYEQYF.

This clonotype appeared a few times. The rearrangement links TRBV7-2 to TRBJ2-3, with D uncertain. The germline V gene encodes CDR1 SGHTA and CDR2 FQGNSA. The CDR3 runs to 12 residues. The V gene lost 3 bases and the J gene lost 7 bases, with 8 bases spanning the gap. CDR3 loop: CASSFSTHTQYF. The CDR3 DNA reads TGTGCCAGCAGCTTTTCGACACATACGCAGTATTTT.

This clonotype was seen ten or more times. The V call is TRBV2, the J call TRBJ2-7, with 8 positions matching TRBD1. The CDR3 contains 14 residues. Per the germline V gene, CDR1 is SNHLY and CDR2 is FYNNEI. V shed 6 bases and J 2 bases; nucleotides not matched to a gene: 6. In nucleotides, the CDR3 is TGTGCCAGCAGCGTCGGGACAGGAGCCTACGAGCAGTACTTC. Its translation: CASSVGTGAYEQYF. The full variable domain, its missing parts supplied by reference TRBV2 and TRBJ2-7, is EPEVTQTPSHQVTQMGQEVILRCVPISNHLYFYWYRQILGQKVEFLVSFYNNEISEKSEIFDDQFSVERPDGSNFTLKIRSTKLEDSAMYFCASSVGTGAYEQYFGPGTRLTVT.